This T cell receptor (beta chain) was identified during a study of blood T cell repertoires in COVID-19. Overall study: The study drew acute and convalescent COVID-19 samples from the United States, Italy and Spain.

The CDR3 length is 16 residues. The V and J ends lost 4 bases and 5 bases, in that order; junction bases with no gene match: 13. CDR1 is SGHTA and CDR2 is FQGNSA in the germline V gene. Sequencing was performed with immunoSEQ multiplex PCR; in TCRdb, only in-frame clones are kept and a portion is missing. In the table there are hundreds of thousands of clones, nearly 90% of which are singletons. Material: PBMCs or T cells enriched from blood (not recorded which). The receptor comes from a woman between 18 and 30 years old with acute COVID-19. This chain uses TRBV7-2 with TRBJ1-2, with 7 positions matching TRBD1. This CDR3 is CASSSQSTGWGYGYTF. The CDR3 nucleotides read TGTGCCAGCAGCTCACAATCGACAGGGTGGGGTTATGGCTACACCTTC.